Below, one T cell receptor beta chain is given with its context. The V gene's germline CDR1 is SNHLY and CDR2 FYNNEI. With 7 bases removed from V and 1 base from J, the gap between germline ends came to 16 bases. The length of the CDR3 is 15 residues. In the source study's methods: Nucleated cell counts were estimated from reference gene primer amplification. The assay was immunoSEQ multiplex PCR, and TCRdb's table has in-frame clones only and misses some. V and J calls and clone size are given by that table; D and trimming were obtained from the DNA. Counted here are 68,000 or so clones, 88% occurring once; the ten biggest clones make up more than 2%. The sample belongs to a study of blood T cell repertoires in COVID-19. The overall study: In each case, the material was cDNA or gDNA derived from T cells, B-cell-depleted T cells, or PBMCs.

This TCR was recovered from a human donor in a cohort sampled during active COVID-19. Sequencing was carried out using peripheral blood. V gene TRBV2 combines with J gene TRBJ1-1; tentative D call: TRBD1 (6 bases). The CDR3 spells CASTRSDRQNTEAFF. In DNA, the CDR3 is TGTGCCAGCACCCGATCGGACAGACAGAACACTGAAGCTTTCTTT.